A selection of T cell receptor beta chains follows, all from one sample in a study of Graves' ophthalmopathy and Graves' hyperthyroidism. Using its own MiXCR run on the multiplex PCR reads, TCRdb lists one record per CDR3 protein. Counted here are over 500,000 distinct CDR3 sequences, about 20% occurring once; the ten biggest clones make up more than 5.5%. The sequencing input was peripheral blood. These receptors came from a woman under 30 with stable Graves' hyperthyroidism. Some clones in this sample may be carry-over from other donors' samples. Both conserved end residues are trimmed from each CDR3.

j_call	v_call	cdr3_aa
TRBJ2-7	TRBV29-1	SVGQLGEQY
TRBJ2-2	TRBV6-1	ASSVTGGSTGELF
TRBJ1-2	TRBV2	ASRGDGNYGYT
TRBJ1-6	TRBV7-2	ASSLEVGGGAYNSPLH
TRBJ1-2	TRBV6-1	ASKPTGQEKGYT
TRBJ2-7	TRBV12-3/TRBV12-4	ASSSTSGSTYEQY
TRBJ2-2	TRBV5-1	ASSLIGRPLNTGELF
TRBJ1-1	TRBV7-2	ASSLATGMGLRSTEAF
TRBJ1-5	TRBV5-1	ASSRAPGETNQPQH
TRBJ2-5	TRBV6-1	ASSANRAGEETQY
TRBJ1-1	TRBV6-5	ASSYSGQILTEAF
TRBJ1-5	TRBV27	AIATGLNQPQH
TRBJ1-5	TRBV12-3/TRBV12-4	ASSGTANQPQH
TRBJ2-5	TRBV29-1	SAPWDGPQETQY
TRBJ1-2	TRBV2	ASSAGQGLYGYT
TRBJ1-1	TRBV20-1	SAPNRGTVQMNTEAF
TRBJ2-5	TRBV5-1	ASSVGRVEETQY
TRBJ2-7	TRBV20-1	SARMGLADYEQY
TRBJ1-1	TRBV2	ASSEALGNLGTEAF
TRBJ1-1	TRBV6-5	ASSYSQIGPGNTEAC
TRBJ2-2	TRBV6-2/TRBV6-3	ASRAGGAGLDTGELF
TRBJ2-5	TRBV20-1	SARDLLAGVTQY
TRBJ1-3	TRBV6-1	ASRAFGNTIY
TRBJ2-2	TRBV4-1	ASSQIGGSNTGELF
TRBJ1-5	TRBV7-2	ASSLVAVTNQPQH
TRBJ2-5	TRBV7-2	ASSLWGTSGVQETQY
TRBJ2-2	TRBV6-5	ASSSPRGRFAGELF
TRBJ1-2	TRBV3-1	ASSHRRRTETYGYT
TRBJ2-7	TRBV20-1	GGWTSGIYEQY
TRBJ2-7	TRBV7-9	ASSPRGGGDEQY
TRBJ2-7	TRBV29-1	SVPGLGLDEQY
TRBJ1-5	TRBV12-3/TRBV12-4	ASSATMLVNQPQH
TRBJ1-5	TRBV2	ASSEGSDQPQH